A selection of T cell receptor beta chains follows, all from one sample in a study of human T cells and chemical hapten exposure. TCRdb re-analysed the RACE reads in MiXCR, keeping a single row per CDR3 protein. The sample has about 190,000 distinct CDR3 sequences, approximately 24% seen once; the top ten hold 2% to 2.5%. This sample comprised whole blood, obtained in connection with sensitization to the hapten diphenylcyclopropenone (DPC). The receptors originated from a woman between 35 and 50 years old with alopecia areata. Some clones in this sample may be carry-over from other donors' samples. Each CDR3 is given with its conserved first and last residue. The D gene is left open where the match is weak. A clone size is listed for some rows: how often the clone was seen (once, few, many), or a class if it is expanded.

CDR3 DNA: TGCGCCAGCAGCCAAGTGGCAGCGGGAGGTGACACCGGGGAGCTGTTTTTT
CDR3 protein: CASSQVAAGGDTGELFF
clone size: -
V gene: TRBV4-3
J gene: TRBJ2-2
D gene: TRBD2

CDR3 DNA: TGTGCCAGCAGCCGAGGGGGCGAGGAGACCCAGTACTTC
CDR3 protein: CASSRGGEETQYF
clone size: -
V gene: TRBV7-2
J gene: TRBJ2-5
D gene: TRBD1

CDR3 DNA: TGCAGTGCCCGGGTGTGGTCCTGGGACAGTCAAGAGACCCAGTACTTC
CDR3 protein: CSARVWSWDSQETQYF
clone size: -
V gene: TRBV20-1
J gene: TRBJ2-5
D gene: TRBD1

CDR3 DNA: TGTGCCAGCAGCGATACTAGCGGGAGCCGTGAGGACCAAGAGACCCAGTACTTC
CDR3 protein: CASSDTSGSREDQETQYF
clone size: -
V gene: TRBV21-1
J gene: TRBJ2-5
D gene: -

CDR3 DNA: TGTGCCAGCAGCCCCCAGGACAGGGAACGAGAGACCCAGTACTTC
CDR3 protein: CASSPQDRERETQYF
clone size: few
V gene: TRBV7-9
J gene: TRBJ2-5
D gene: TRBD1

CDR3 DNA: TGTGCCATCAGTGAAGGAGGTGTAGGGGGGGAGCTGTTTTTT
CDR3 protein: CAISEGGVGGELFF
clone size: -
V gene: TRBV10-3
J gene: TRBJ2-2
D gene: -

CDR3 DNA: TGTGCCAGCAGTCGAATCCAGCGACTAGCGGGGGCTTACAATGAGCAGTTCTTC
CDR3 protein: CASSRIQRLAGAYNEQFF
clone size: -
V gene: TRBV6-2/TRBV6-3
J gene: TRBJ2-1
D gene: TRBD2

CDR3 DNA: TGCAGCGTTACAACAACCAGGGACACTGAAGCTTTCTTT
CDR3 protein: CSVTTTRDTEAFF
clone size: -
V gene: TRBV29-1
J gene: TRBJ1-1
D gene: -

CDR3 DNA: TGTGCCAGCAGTGCCGGGACTAGCATAGATGAGCAGTTCTTC
CDR3 protein: CASSAGTSIDEQFF
clone size: few
V gene: TRBV6-1
J gene: TRBJ2-1
D gene: TRBD2

CDR3 DNA: TGTGCCAGCAGAACTAGCGGACCGAACACCGGGGAGCTGTTTTTT
CDR3 protein: CASRTSGPNTGELFF
clone size: -
V gene: TRBV12-3/TRBV12-4
J gene: TRBJ2-2
D gene: TRBD2

CDR3 DNA: TGCAGCGTTTCCCCAGGCCCCCAAGAGACCCAGTACTTC
CDR3 protein: CSVSPGPQETQYF
clone size: -
V gene: TRBV29-1
J gene: TRBJ2-5
D gene: -

CDR3 DNA: TGTGCCAGCAGCTTGACAGAGAACTATGGCTACACCTTC
CDR3 protein: CASSLTENYGYTF
clone size: -
V gene: TRBV5-6
J gene: TRBJ1-2
D gene: -

CDR3 DNA: TGCAGTGCTAGGCAGGGCGACAGGGAAAGCTCACCCCTCCACTTT
CDR3 protein: CSARQGDRESSPLHF
clone size: few
V gene: TRBV20-1
J gene: TRBJ1-6
D gene: TRBD1

CDR3 DNA: TGCAGCGTTGAGACAGGTTCTCATCAGCCCCAGCATTTT
CDR3 protein: CSVETGSHQPQHF
clone size: few
V gene: TRBV29-1
J gene: TRBJ1-5
D gene: -

CDR3 DNA: TGCAGCGTTGAAGATAAGTCCTTACTAGCAACGCCGGTTTTGGGGCAGTACTTC
CDR3 protein: CSVEDKSLLATPVLGQYF
clone size: few
V gene: TRBV29-1
J gene: TRBJ2-7
D gene: -

CDR3 DNA: TGCAGTGCTAGCACAGGTGAGGTCACTGAAGCTTTCTTT
CDR3 protein: CSASTGEVTEAFF
clone size: few
V gene: TRBV20-1
J gene: TRBJ1-1
D gene: -

CDR3 DNA: TGCGCCAGCAGCCAAGATCCCGACGCCGGGCAGTCCTACAATGAGCAGTTCTTC
CDR3 protein: CASSQDPDAGQSYNEQFF
clone size: few
V gene: TRBV4-3
J gene: TRBJ2-1
D gene: -

CDR3 DNA: TGCAGTGCTAGAGGCCATCTCGGCGGCGGCTACACCTTC
CDR3 protein: CSARGHLGGGYTF
clone size: many
V gene: TRBV20-1
J gene: TRBJ1-2
D gene: -

CDR3 DNA: TGTGCCATCAGTGGGGGCAGGGGACATAATTCACCCCTCCACTTT
CDR3 protein: CAISGGRGHNSPLHF
clone size: -
V gene: TRBV10-3
J gene: TRBJ1-6
D gene: -

CDR3 DNA: TGCAGCGTTGGTCGAAGGGAAGGAACAGATACGCAGTATTTT
CDR3 protein: CSVGRREGTDTQYF
clone size: -
V gene: TRBV29-1
J gene: TRBJ2-3
D gene: -

CDR3 DNA: TGCGCCAGCAGTCGAGCCCCTAGCGGAAACACAGATACGCAGTATTTT
CDR3 protein: CASSRAPSGNTDTQYF
clone size: -
V gene: TRBV10-2
J gene: TRBJ2-3
D gene: TRBD2

CDR3 DNA: TGCGCCAGCAGCATCGAAAACAGGTCGGTGGGGAAGACCCAGTACTTC
CDR3 protein: CASSIENRSVGKTQYF
clone size: -
V gene: TRBV5-1
J gene: TRBJ2-5
D gene: -

CDR3 DNA: TGTGCCAGCAGCCCCTTGCAGGGGCGGATGGAGACCCAGTACTTC
CDR3 protein: CASSPLQGRMETQYF
clone size: few
V gene: TRBV7-6
J gene: TRBJ2-5
D gene: -

CDR3 DNA: TGTGCCAGCAGTCCCCTAACAAGTTTCTCCTACGAGCAGTACTTC
CDR3 protein: CASSPLTSFSYEQYF
clone size: -
V gene: TRBV27
J gene: TRBJ2-7
D gene: -

CDR3 DNA: TGTGCCAGCTCTGGGGCGGACTATGGCTACACCTTC
CDR3 protein: CASSGADYGYTF
clone size: -
V gene: TRBV28
J gene: TRBJ1-2
D gene: -

CDR3 DNA: TGTGCCAGCAGCCACCGACAGGGCGTTTACAATGAGCAGTTCTTC
CDR3 protein: CASSHRQGVYNEQFF
clone size: -
V gene: TRBV3-1
J gene: TRBJ2-1
D gene: TRBD1

CDR3 DNA: TGTGCCAGCAGTGAAGGGAGACAGGGCAGCATTCAGTACTTC
CDR3 protein: CASSEGRQGSIQYF
clone size: -
V gene: TRBV2
J gene: TRBJ2-4
D gene: TRBD1

CDR3 DNA: TGTGCCAGCAGCTTAGTGTCGGGAGGTGGGGCCAACGTCCTGACTTTC
CDR3 protein: CASSLVSGGGANVLTF
clone size: few
V gene: TRBV7-2
J gene: TRBJ2-6
D gene: TRBD2

CDR3 DNA: TGCGCCAGCAGCGCTGGACTAGCGGGAGAATCCGAGCAGTACTTC
CDR3 protein: CASSAGLAGESEQYF
clone size: -
V gene: TRBV5-1
J gene: TRBJ2-7
D gene: TRBD2

CDR3 DNA: TGTGCCAGCAGTCCCGGACTAGCGGGGGGCTACGAGCAGTACTTC
CDR3 protein: CASSPGLAGGYEQYF
clone size: -
V gene: TRBV6-6
J gene: TRBJ2-7
D gene: TRBD2

CDR3 DNA: TGTGCCAGCAGCTTAGAGTCGACCAGGACCTACGAGCAGTACTTC
CDR3 protein: CASSLESTRTYEQYF
clone size: -
V gene: TRBV7-9
J gene: TRBJ2-7
D gene: -

CDR3 DNA: TGTGCCATCAAGGGGGCCTTTGAAACAGATACGCAGTATTTT
CDR3 protein: CAIKGAFETDTQYF
clone size: few
V gene: TRBV10-3
J gene: TRBJ2-3
D gene: TRBD1

CDR3 DNA: TGTGCCAGCAGATTGGGGGGGCAGGGAGAGCAGTTCTTC
CDR3 protein: CASRLGGQGEQFF
clone size: few
V gene: TRBV6-2/TRBV6-3
J gene: TRBJ2-1
D gene: -

CDR3 DNA: TGTGCCAGCAGCGTGATGACAGGGGGCAACACTGAAGCTTTCTTT
CDR3 protein: CASSVMTGGNTEAFF
clone size: few
V gene: TRBV9
J gene: TRBJ1-1
D gene: TRBD1

CDR3 DNA: TGTGCCACCAGCAGGCCGGGGGGCAATCAGCCCCAGCATTTT
CDR3 protein: CATSRPGGNQPQHF
clone size: few
V gene: TRBV15
J gene: TRBJ1-5
D gene: -

CDR3 DNA: TGTGCCAGCAGTGACTCTGGGGGGAACACCGGGGAGCTGTTTTTT
CDR3 protein: CASSDSGGNTGELFF
clone size: -
V gene: TRBV6-4
J gene: TRBJ2-2
D gene: -

CDR3 DNA: TGTGCCCACGAAGGCGCTCCAAGGAGGAGCTCCTACAATGAGCAGTTCTTC
CDR3 protein: CAHEGAPRRSSYNEQFF
clone size: -
V gene: TRBV28
J gene: TRBJ2-1
D gene: -

CDR3 DNA: TGTGCCAGCAGTTCCCTGAGGACTGATTATGGGGAAATTCAGTACTTC
CDR3 protein: CASSSLRTDYGEIQYF
clone size: few
V gene: TRBV12-3/TRBV12-4
J gene: TRBJ2-4
D gene: -

CDR3 DNA: TGCAGCGGCGCAGCGGGAGCAGCCTACAATGAGCAGTTCTTC
CDR3 protein: CSGAAGAAYNEQFF
clone size: few
V gene: TRBV29-1
J gene: TRBJ2-1
D gene: TRBD2

CDR3 DNA: TGCGCCAGCAGCCAAGTGCAGGAGTTCGGCTACTACGAGCAGTACTTC
CDR3 protein: CASSQVQEFGYYEQYF
clone size: few
V gene: TRBV4-1
J gene: TRBJ2-7
D gene: -

CDR3 DNA: TGCAGTGCTAGAGGGGGGTCGGGACAGTGGAACAATGAGCAGTTCTTC
CDR3 protein: CSARGGSGQWNNEQFF
clone size: many
V gene: TRBV20-1
J gene: TRBJ2-1
D gene: TRBD1

CDR3 DNA: TGTGCCAGCAGTATGACAGGACTAGCGGGAGGGAACGAGCAGTACTTC
CDR3 protein: CASSMTGLAGGNEQYF
clone size: -
V gene: TRBV6-5
J gene: TRBJ2-7
D gene: TRBD2

CDR3 DNA: TGCGCCAGCAGCTTGAGTATCTCTGGGGCCAACGTCCTGACTTTC
CDR3 protein: CASSLSISGANVLTF
clone size: -
V gene: TRBV5-1
J gene: TRBJ2-6
D gene: -

CDR3 DNA: TGTGCCAGCAGACTGGACTTAAGCTCCTACGAGCAGTACTTC
CDR3 protein: CASRLDLSSYEQYF
clone size: -
V gene: TRBV28
J gene: TRBJ2-7
D gene: -